This note documents a single TCR beta chain sequence. Using immunoSEQ multiplex PCR, the repertoire was profiled, and TCRdb retains in-frame clones only, with some absent. The sample carries around 100,000 clones, around 89% recorded once. Germline V gene sequence: CDR1 SEHNR, CDR2 FQNEAQ (reference sequence). The CDR3 runs to 14 residues. V was pared by 5 bases and J by 5 bases, with 4 bases of the junction left unmatched. The data belong to a study of control samples from healthy donors and cancer patients. V gene TRBV7-9 combines with J gene TRBJ1-4, with 8 bases aligning to TRBD1. Sequences were obtained from blood. The clonotype originates from a man aged 25 to 40 in good health. CDR3 sequence: CASSPRTGNEKLFF. In nucleotides, the CDR3 is TGTGCCAGCAGCCCGCGGACAGGGAATGAAAAACTGTTTTTT.